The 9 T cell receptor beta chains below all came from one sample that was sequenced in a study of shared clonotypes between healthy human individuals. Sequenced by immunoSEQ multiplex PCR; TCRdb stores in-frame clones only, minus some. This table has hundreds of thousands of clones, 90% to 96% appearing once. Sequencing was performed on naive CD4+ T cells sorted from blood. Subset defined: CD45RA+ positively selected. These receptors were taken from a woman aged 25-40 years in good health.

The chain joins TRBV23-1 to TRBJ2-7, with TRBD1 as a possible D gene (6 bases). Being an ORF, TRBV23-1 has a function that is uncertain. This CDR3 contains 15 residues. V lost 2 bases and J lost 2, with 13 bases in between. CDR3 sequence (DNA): TGCGCCAGCAGTCAAAAACTCACAGGGCCCTACGAGCAGTACTTC. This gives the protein CASSQKLTGPYEQYF.

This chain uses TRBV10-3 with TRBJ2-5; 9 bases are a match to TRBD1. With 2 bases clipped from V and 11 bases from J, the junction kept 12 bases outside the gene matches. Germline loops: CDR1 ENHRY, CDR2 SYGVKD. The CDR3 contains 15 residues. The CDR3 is CAISEPGQGLTEQYF. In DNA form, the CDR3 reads TGTGCCATCAGTGAGCCGGGACAGGGACTGACGGAGCAGTACTTC.

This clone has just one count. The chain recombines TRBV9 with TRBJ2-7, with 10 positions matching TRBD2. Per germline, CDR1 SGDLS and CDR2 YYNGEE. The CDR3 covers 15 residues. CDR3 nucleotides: TGTGCAACCGGGTGGGGACTAGCGTTACGCTACGAGCAGTACTTC. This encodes CATGWGLALRYEQYF. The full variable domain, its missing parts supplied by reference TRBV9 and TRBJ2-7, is DSGVTQTPKHLITATGQRVTLRCSPRSGDLSVYWYQQSLDQGLQFLIQYYNGEERAKGNILERFSAQQFPDLHSELNLSSLELGDSALYFCATGWGLALRYEQYFGPGTRLTVT.

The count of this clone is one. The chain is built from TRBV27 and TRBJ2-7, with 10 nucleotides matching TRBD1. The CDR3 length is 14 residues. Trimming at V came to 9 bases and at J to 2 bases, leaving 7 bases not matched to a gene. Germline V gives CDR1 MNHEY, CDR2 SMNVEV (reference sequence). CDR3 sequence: CASSGTGDPYEQYF. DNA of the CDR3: TGTGCCAGTTCCGGGACAGGGGATCCCTACGAGCAGTACTTC.

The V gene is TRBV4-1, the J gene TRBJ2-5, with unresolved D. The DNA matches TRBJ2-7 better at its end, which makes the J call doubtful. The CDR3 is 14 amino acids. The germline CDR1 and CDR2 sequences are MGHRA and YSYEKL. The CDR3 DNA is TGCGCCAGCAGCCAAGTAGGAGCCGGCTACGAGCAGTACTTC. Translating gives CASSQVGAGYEQYF.

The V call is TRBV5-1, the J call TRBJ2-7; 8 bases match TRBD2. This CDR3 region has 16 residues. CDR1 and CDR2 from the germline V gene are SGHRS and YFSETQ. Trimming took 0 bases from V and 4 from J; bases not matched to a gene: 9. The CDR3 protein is CASSLVNSGSLYEQYF. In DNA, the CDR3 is TGCGCCAGCAGCTTGGTGAACAGCGGGAGTTTATACGAGCAGTACTTC.

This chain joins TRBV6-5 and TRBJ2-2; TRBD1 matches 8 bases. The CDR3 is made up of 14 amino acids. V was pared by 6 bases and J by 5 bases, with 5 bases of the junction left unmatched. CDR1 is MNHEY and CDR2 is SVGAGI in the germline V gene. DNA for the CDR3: TGTGCCAGCAGGGACAGGGTTCAGACCGGGGAGCTGTTTTTT. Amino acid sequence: CASRDRVQTGELFF.

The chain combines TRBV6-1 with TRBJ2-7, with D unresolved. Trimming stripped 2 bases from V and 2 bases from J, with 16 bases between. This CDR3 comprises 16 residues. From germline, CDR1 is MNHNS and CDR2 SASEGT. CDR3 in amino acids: CASSEWPVLTPYEQYF. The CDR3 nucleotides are TGTGCCAGCAGTGAATGGCCCGTGCTTACCCCCTACGAGCAGTACTTC.

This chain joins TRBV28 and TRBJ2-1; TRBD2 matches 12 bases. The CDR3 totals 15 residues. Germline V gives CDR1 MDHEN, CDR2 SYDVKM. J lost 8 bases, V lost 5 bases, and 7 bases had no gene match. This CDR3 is CASSLRLAGADEQFF. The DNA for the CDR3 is TGTGCCAGCAGTCTGCGACTAGCGGGAGCGGATGAGCAGTTCTTC.